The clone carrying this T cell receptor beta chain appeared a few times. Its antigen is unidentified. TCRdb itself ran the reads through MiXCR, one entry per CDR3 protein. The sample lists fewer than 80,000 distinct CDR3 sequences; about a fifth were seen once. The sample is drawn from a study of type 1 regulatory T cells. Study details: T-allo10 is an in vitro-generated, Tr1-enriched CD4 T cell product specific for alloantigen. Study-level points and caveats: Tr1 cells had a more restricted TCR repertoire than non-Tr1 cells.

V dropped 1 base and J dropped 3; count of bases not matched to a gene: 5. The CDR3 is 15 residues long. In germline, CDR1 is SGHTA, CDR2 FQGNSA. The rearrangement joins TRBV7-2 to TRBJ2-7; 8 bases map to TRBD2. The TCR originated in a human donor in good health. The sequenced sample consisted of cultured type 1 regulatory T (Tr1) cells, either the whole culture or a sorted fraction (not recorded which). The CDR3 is CASSLVSGTVYEQYF. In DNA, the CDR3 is TGTGCCAGCAGCTTAGTTAGCGGGACTGTCTACGAGCAGTACTTC.